The clone carrying this T cell receptor (beta chain) was detected ten times or more. The data were obtained in a study of read filtering for tumor transcriptome and immune sequencing. This library used approximately 0.4 ug RNA and molecular barcoded adaptors spanning alpha/delta and beta/gamma chains. TCRdb independently ran MiXCR on the reads; one entry per CDR3 protein. Seen here are roughly 69,000 distinct CDR3 sequences, approximately 15% observed once, and the top ten hold 45%. In germline, CDR1 is LNHDA, CDR2 SQIVND (reference sequence). This CDR3 is 14 amino acids long. The ends were cut back, 3 bases at V and 3 bases at J, with 12 bases in the middle.

The rearrangement joins TRBV19 to TRBJ2-7; the D is unclear. This receptor was identified in a donor over 35 with multiple myeloma. Sequenced sample: a population of CD138-negative cells sorted from bone marrow. CDR3 sequence: CASSISASNYEQYF. The CDR3, as DNA: TGTGCCAGTAGTATTTCGGCGAGCAACTACGAGCAGTACTTC.